The TCR beta chain under discussion was sequenced for a study of CD8+ T cells in alopecia areata. Study observations and caveats: Within the top 100, expanded CD8+ clones significantly decreased with tofacitinib, as did scalp clonality.

The CDR3 is made up of 13 amino acids. V gave up 4 bases and J gave up 4 bases; unmatched junction bases: 3. The germline CDR1 and CDR2 sequences are GTSNPN and SVGIG (reference sequence). With respect to this clone: The antigen is unknown.

Following extraction, RNA underwent reverse transcription to cDNA, which served as the sequencing template. Generated by immunoSEQ multiplex PCR, the TCRdb table keeps only in-frame clones and is missing some. The sample lists 170,000 or so clones, about 53% occurring once. Regarding treatment: oral pan-JAK inhibitor, 5-10 mg twice daily. The chain recombines TRBV30 with TRBJ1-5, with 8 bases matching TRBD1. The sample was CD8+ T cells sorted from blood, taken at week 24, from a patient treated with tofacitinib. This clonotype was obtained from a human donor with alopecia areata. The CDR3 protein is CAWTGGKNQPQHF. The DNA for the CDR3 is TGTGCCTGGACAGGGGGCAAGAATCAGCCCCAGCATTTT.